The 29 T cell receptor beta chains below were found in one sample sequenced in a study of identifying expanded T cells in peripheral blood. Produced via immunoSEQ multiplex PCR; TCRdb's table is partial and in-frame only. Of more than 85,000 clones listed, around 88% were seen once; the top ten hold 12% to 15%. Material: blood. The receptors stem from a person between 18 and 70 years old in good health.

This rearrangement joins TRBV18 to TRBJ1-3; 8 bases align to TRBD1. The CDR3 runs to 15 residues. CDR1 and CDR2 (germline): KGHSH, LQKENI. Trimming cost V 5 bases and J 3 bases; bases outside gene matches: 6. CDR3 in amino acids: CASSTGTGIGNTIYF. For the CDR3, the DNA is TGTGCCAGCTCAACCGGGACAGGCATTGGAAACACCATATATTTT.

The count of this clone is one. The chain joins TRBV18 to TRBJ2-3; a weak D match, TRBD2 (5 bases). The CDR3 runs to 14 residues. The germline CDR1 and CDR2 sequences are KGHSH and LQKENI. V was clipped by 3 bases and J by 4 bases, with 11 bases between them. As DNA, the CDR3 is TGTGCCAGCTCACCTGGACTGCGCCCAGATACGCAGTATTTT. It translates to CASSPGLRPDTQYF.

This clone appeared once. The chain is built from TRBV5-1 and TRBJ2-5; 7 nucleotides line up with TRBD2. Germline V gives CDR1 SGHRS, CDR2 YFSETQ. CDR3 size: 14 residues. V lost 0 bases to trimming and J lost 2 bases; unmatched junction nucleotides: 1. The CDR3 DNA reads as TGCGCCAGCAGCTTGGGGCGGGGGCAAGAGACCCAGTACTTC. This gives the protein CASSLGRGQETQYF.

The chain recombines TRBV9 with TRBJ2-1, with D possibly TRBD2 on 6 matching bases. From germline, CDR1 is SGDLS and CDR2 YYNGEE. The CDR3 spans 13 residues. Trimming shortened V by 3 bases and J by 8 bases, and 12 bases separated the two germline ends. CDR3 in amino acids: CASSDRTMDEQFF. DNA for the CDR3: TGTGCCAGCAGCGATCGGACTATGGATGAGCAGTTCTTC.

The chain couples TRBV20-1 to TRBJ2-7; 8 bases are shared with TRBD1. Germline V gene data show CDR1 as DFQATT and CDR2 as SNEGSKA (reference sequence). CDR3 size: 11 residues. Trimming cost V 6 bases and J 6 bases; bases outside gene matches: 4. The CDR3 DNA reads as TGCAGTGCAAAGACAGGGGCCGAGCAGTACTTC. Encoded protein: CSAKTGAEQYF.

The gene calls are TRBV6-5 and TRBJ1-6; no clear D gene. CDR1 and CDR2 (germline): MNHEY, SVGAGI. The CDR3 has 16 residues. Trimming removed 0 bases at V and 6 bases at J, with 12 bases between. CDR3 residues: CASSYSRVTRNSPLHF. For the CDR3, the DNA is TGTGCCAGCAGTTACTCCCGGGTAACTCGTAATTCACCCCTCCACTTT.

This chain links TRBV7-2 with TRBJ2-5, with D maybe TRBD2 (6 bases). Per germline, CDR1 SGHTA and CDR2 FQGNSA. The CDR3 is 15 amino acids. With 1 base removed from V and 3 bases from J, the gap between germline ends came to 12 bases. The CDR3 coding sequence is TGTGCCAGCAGCTTAGGGGCCGGGGGAGAAGAGACCCAGTACTTC. Its translation is CASSLGAGGEETQYF.

The genes are TRBV7-8 and TRBJ1-5; 12 bases are a match to TRBD1. Germline values: CDR1 SGHVS, CDR2 FQNEAQ. V lost 5 bases to trimming and J lost 4 bases; unmatched junction nucleotides: 6. CDR3 length: 16 residues. The CDR3 is CASSMGQGARNQPQHF. The CDR3 DNA reads as TGTGCCAGCAGCATGGGACAGGGGGCTCGGAATCAGCCCCAGCATTTT.

This clone was observed once. The rearrangement uses TRBV29-1 and TRBJ2-2; a weak D match, TRBD1 (6 bases). V was cut by 4 bases and J by 2 bases, with 32 bases left in between. The CDR3 totals 21 residues. CDR1 is SQVTM, CDR2 ANQGSEA, per germline. DNA for the CDR3: TGCAGCGTTGCCCGTTCACTAAAGCGGTACGGGACATCACATAACACCGGGGAGCTGTTTTTT. Its protein product is CSVARSLKRYGTSHNTGELFF.

DNA of the CDR3: TGTGCCAGCAGCTTAGTAGCGGTCCCCGGGGAGCTGTTTTTT. Translating gives CASSLVAVPGELFF. This sequence joins TRBV11-2 and TRBJ2-2, with D possibly matching TRBD2 (6 bases). The CDR3 is 14 residues long. V lost 1 base to trimming and J lost 6 bases, with 9 bases between them. Germline CDR1 SGHAT, CDR2 FQNNGV.

The V call is TRBV5-1, the J call TRBJ1-5, with D perhaps matching TRBD1 (6 bases). Trimming shortened V by 4 bases and J by 5 bases, and 13 bases separated the two germline ends. The CDR3 sequence is 14 residues long. Germline CDR1 reads SGHRS; CDR2 reads YFSETQ. The CDR3 DNA reads TGCGCCAGCAGCGACAGGCCTGGGGATCAGCCCCAGCATTTT. Amino acid sequence: CASSDRPGDQPQHF.

This chain connects TRBV4-3 to TRBJ1-1; no definite D call. Looked up from germline, CDR1 is LGHNA and CDR2 is YSLEER. The CDR3 is made up of 15 amino acids. The V gene lost 2 bases and the J gene lost 4 bases, with 14 bases spanning the gap. CDR3 residues: CASSQRPPPGTEAFF. CDR3 sequence (DNA): TGCGCCAGCAGCCAAAGACCCCCGCCGGGCACTGAAGCTTTCTTT.

The rearrangement links TRBV19 to TRBJ2-2, with D possibly being TRBD1 (7 bases). The germline CDR1 and CDR2 sequences are LNHDA and SQIVND (reference sequence). The V end was cut by 5 bases, the J end by 2 bases, with 18 bases between. The CDR3 runs 17 residues. In DNA form, the CDR3 reads TGTGCCAGTAGTGCGGAGGGACAGTATGACAACACCGGGGAGCTGTTTTTT. Translation gives CASSAEGQYDNTGELFF.

The rearrangement links TRBV7-9 to TRBJ1-1, with 7 bases that match TRBD1. This CDR3 has 12 residues. Germline CDR1 is SEHNR and CDR2 is FQNEAQ (reference sequence). The ends lost 6 bases at V and 11 bases at J; junction bases unmatched: 9. CDR3 sequence: CASSRLQGWAFF. The CDR3 bases are TGTGCCAGCAGTCGACTACAGGGGTGGGCTTTCTTT.

The chain carries TRBV7-2 and TRBJ2-2; 7 bases are shared with TRBD2. CDR1 is SGHTA, CDR2 FQGNSA, per germline. The CDR3 is 13 residues long. V shed 8 bases and J 1 base; nucleotides not matched to a gene: 1. The CDR3 spells CASGGENTGELFF. The CDR3 DNA reads as TGTGCCAGCGGGGGGGAGAACACCGGGGAGCTGTTTTTT.

This clone showed up just a few times. V is TRBV28 and J is TRBJ1-2; 9 bases are shared with TRBD1. The CDR3 is made up of 14 amino acids. V lost 7 bases, J lost 5 bases, and 8 bases stayed unmatched. CDR1 and CDR2 (germline): MDHEN, SYDVKM. This CDR3 is CASNQQGARYGYTF. CDR3 sequence (DNA): TGTGCCAGCAACCAACAGGGGGCGCGGTATGGCTACACCTTC.

This chain joins TRBV28 and TRBJ2-7; a weak D match, TRBD2 (6 bases). The V and J ends lost 4 bases and 4 bases respectively, with 20 bases between them. The CDR3 runs 16 residues. Looked up from germline, CDR1 is MDHEN and CDR2 is SYDVKM. The CDR3 coding sequence is TGTGCCAGCAGTTCCCCCCGGGATCGGGGGAATTACGAGCAGTACTTC. This sequence encodes CASSSPRDRGNYEQYF. Drawing the rest from reference TRBV28 and TRBJ2-7, the complete variable domain is DVKVTQSSRYLVKRTGEKVFLECVQDMDHENMFWYRQDPGLGLRLIYFSYDVKMKEKGDIPEGYSVSREKKERFSLILESASTNQTSMYLCASSSPRDRGNYEQYFGPGTRLTVT.

The genes are TRBV2 and TRBJ1-6, with D perhaps matching TRBD1 (6 bases). Trimming took 7 bases from V and 7 from J, leaving 11 bases between them. This CDR3 contains 13 residues. Germline-derived CDR1 and CDR2 are SNHLY and FYNNEI. The CDR3 spells CASNTGSNSPLHF. In nucleotides, the CDR3 is TGTGCCAGCAATACAGGGTCCAATTCACCCCTCCACTTT.

The chain recombines TRBV27 with TRBJ2-3, with D possibly called TRBD1 or TRBD2 (5 bases each). The CDR3 sequence is 15 residues long. Germline CDR1 reads MNHEY; CDR2 reads SMNVEV (reference sequence). Deletions cut 6 bases from V and 0 bases from J, with 13 bases between. CDR3 nucleotides: TGTGCCAGCAGATATTTCGGGACGAGCACAGATACGCAGTATTTT. This codes for CASRYFGTSTDTQYF.

CDR3 protein: CASSSAGQGGNQPQHF. As DNA, the CDR3 is TGCGCCAGCAGTTCCGCGGGACAGGGCGGAAATCAGCCCCAGCATTTT. The V gene is TRBV5-1, the J gene TRBJ1-5, with 9 nucleotides matching TRBD1. The J segment lost 4 bases and the V segment lost 5 bases, leaving 10 bases of the junction unmatched. This CDR3 spans 16 amino acids. CDR1 is SGHRS, CDR2 YFSETQ, per germline.

The rearrangement links TRBV5-4 to TRBJ1-2, with no clear D. V was clipped by 2 bases and J by 5 bases, with 10 bases between them. Germline V gene data show CDR1 as SGHNT and CDR2 as YYREEE (reference sequence). The CDR3 loop spans 13 amino acids. The CDR3 region has the DNA TGTGCCAGCAGCTTTTTCCTCGGGTATGGCTACACCTTC. Its protein is CASSFFLGYGYTF.

The CDR3 region has the DNA TGTGCCAGCAGCCCTTGGATGGTAGATACGCAGTATTTT. It encodes CASSPWMVDTQYF. J is TRBJ2-3 and V is TRBV5-6; D gene ambiguous. CDR1 is SGHDT and CDR2 is YYEEEE in the germline V gene. The CDR3 runs to 13 residues. The V end was cut by 4 bases, the J end by 5 bases, with 11 bases between.

A note on this clone: At one boundary the junction diverges from the germline segment, which might be a read error. The rearrangement links TRBV28 to TRBJ1-3; D gene ambiguous. The germline gives CDR1 MDHEN, CDR2 SYDVKM. CDR3 length: 15 amino acids. The CDR3 bases are TGTGCCAGCAGATTATCTCGGGGTTCTGGAAACACCATATATTTT. This encodes CASRLSRGSGNTIYF.

The chain couples TRBV13 to TRBJ1-2; no firm D call. V dropped 8 bases and J dropped 2 bases, with 12 bases sitting between them. The CDR3 runs 13 residues. Germline values: CDR1 PRHDT, CDR2 FYEKMQ (reference sequence). This CDR3 is CASGQMRNYGYTF. CDR3 sequence (DNA): TGTGCCAGCGGCCAGATGCGGAACTATGGCTACACCTTC.

J is TRBJ1-2 and V is TRBV4-1; D is ambiguous. Trimming removed 0 bases at V and 5 bases at J, with 10 bases between. The CDR3 spans 14 residues. From germline, CDR1 is MGHRA and CDR2 YSYEKL. Here the CDR3 DNA reads TGCGCCAGCAGCCAAGACGGGTTTGTTTATGGCTACACCTTC. Encoded protein: CASSQDGFVYGYTF.

This chain links TRBV7-8 with TRBJ2-5; D is unclear. CDR3 length: 13 amino acids. V was shortened by 5 bases and J by 4 bases, with 11 bases between the two germline ends. CDR1 and CDR2 (germline): SGHVS, FQNEAQ. CDR3 in amino acids: CASSAVTLETQYF. In nucleotides, the CDR3 is TGTGCCAGCAGCGCGGTTACTCTAGAGACCCAGTACTTC.

The gene calls are TRBV2 and TRBJ1-1; D is undetermined. V was clipped by 6 bases and J by 7 bases, with 12 bases between them. This CDR3 spans 12 amino acids. The V gene's germline CDR1 is SNHLY and CDR2 FYNNEI. The CDR3 DNA reads as TGTGCCAGCAGGGTGGGAACGGATGAAGCTTTCTTT. This sequence encodes CASRVGTDEAFF.

The DNA for the CDR3 is TGTGCCAGCAGCTCCGGGTCAGGCAAGGGAGATACGCAGTATTTT. It encodes CASSSGSGKGDTQYF. The chain has TRBV7-3 and TRBJ2-3, with D hard to call. Between the trimmed V and J ends, which lost 4 bases and 5 bases, there was a span of 16 bases. The CDR3 spans 15 residues. CDR1 is SGHTA and CDR2 is FQGTGA in the germline V gene. The full variable domain, its missing parts supplied by reference TRBV7-3 and TRBJ2-3, is GAGVSQTPSNKVTEKGKYVELRCDPISGHTALYWYRQSLGQGPEFLIYFQGTGAADDSGLPNDRFFAVRPEGSVSTLKIQRTERGDSAVYLCASSSGSGKGDTQYFGPGTRLTVL.

The chain is built from TRBV20-1 and TRBJ2-3; D ambiguous. CDR3 length: 11 residues. The ends were cut back, 2 bases at V and 2 bases at J, with 2 bases in the middle. Germline CDR1 DFQATT, CDR2 SNEGSKA (reference sequence). CDR3 nucleotides: TGCAGTGCTAGAACCACAGATACGCAGTATTTT. Translated, it gives CSARTTDTQYF.